This T cell receptor (beta chain) was sequenced during a study of T-cell memory formation after mild COVID-19. Overall study: Clustering of TCRs was largely donor specific. Study observations and caveats: Whether day 37 second-wave clones are SARS-CoV-2-specific was not confirmed.

As to this clonotype: Its antigen is currently unknown.

TCRdb reprocessed the 5' RACE reads with MiXCR, giving one entry per CDR3 protein. The table has 150,000 to 200,000 distinct CDR3 sequences, 31% seen once. In germline, CDR1 is SGHNT, CDR2 YYREEE (reference sequence). J was trimmed by 0 bases and V by 5 bases; bases with no gene match: 11. This CDR3 is 17 amino acids long. Sequencing used PBMCs or a T cell subset sorted from them (not recorded which). The V gene is TRBV5-4, the J gene TRBJ1-1; the match to TRBD1 covers 9 bases. This receptor was obtained from an adult woman who had mild COVID-19 (a few samples of this study predate the infection). Cell type and time point are not known. The CDR3 sequence: CASSFTGGRGMNTEAFF. The CDR3 nucleotides are TGTGCCAGCAGTTTCACAGGGGGCCGGGGAATGAACACTGAAGCTTTCTTT.